These 2 T cell receptor beta chains originate from one sample sequenced in a study of cytomegalovirus exposure and HLA in healthy donors. The PCR used 60 Vbeta and 13 Jbeta primers. Assay: immunoSEQ multiplex PCR; the TCRdb copy retains only in-frame clones and omits some. The sample consists of under 70,000 clones, 70% to 85% of them appearing once. Sequencing was carried out using PBMCs. Every receptor here comes from a man in his fifties in good health and CMV-seronegative.

V gene TRBV10-1 combines with J gene TRBJ2-3; D possibly corresponds to TRBD2 (6 bases). The germline V gene encodes CDR1 WNHNN and CDR2 SYGVQD (reference sequence). V was trimmed by 4 bases and J by 2 bases, leaving 10 bases between them. CDR3 length equals 14 residues. CDR3: CASSGSLATDTQYF. The CDR3 DNA reads as TGCGCCAGCAGTGGATCACTAGCCACAGATACGCAGTATTTT.

The rearrangement joins TRBV19 to TRBJ1-2; 8 nucleotides agree with TRBD1. The germline V gene has CDR1 LNHDA and CDR2 SQIVND (reference sequence). The CDR3 is 16 amino acids. Trimming removed 4 bases from V and 5 bases from J; junction bases left unmatched: 12. This chain's CDR3 is CASSRDRGSVPYGYTF. DNA for the CDR3: TGTGCCAGTAGTAGAGACAGGGGCTCAGTCCCTTATGGCTACACCTTC.